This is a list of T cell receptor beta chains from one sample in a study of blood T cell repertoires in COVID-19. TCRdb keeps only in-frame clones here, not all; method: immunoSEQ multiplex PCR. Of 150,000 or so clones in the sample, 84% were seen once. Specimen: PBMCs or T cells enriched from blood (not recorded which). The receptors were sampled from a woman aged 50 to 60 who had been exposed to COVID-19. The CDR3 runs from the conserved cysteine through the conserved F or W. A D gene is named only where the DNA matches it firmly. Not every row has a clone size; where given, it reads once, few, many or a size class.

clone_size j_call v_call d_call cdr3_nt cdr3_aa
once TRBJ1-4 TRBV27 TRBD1 TGTGCCAGCAGTTTCCGTCCGGACAGGGCTTTTGCAACTAATGAAAAACTGTTTTTT CASSFRPDRAFATNEKLFF
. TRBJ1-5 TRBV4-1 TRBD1 TGCGCCAGCAGCCAACAAGACAGGGCCGATCAGCCCCAGCATTTT CASSQQDRADQPQHF
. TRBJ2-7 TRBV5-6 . TGTGCCAGCAGCGGAGCCTACGAGCAGTACTTC CASSGAYEQYF
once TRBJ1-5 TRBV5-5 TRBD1 TGTGCCAGCAGCTTGGATGACAGGGGGGGTGGAGGTAGCAATCAGCCCCAGCATTTT CASSLDDRGGGGSNQPQHF
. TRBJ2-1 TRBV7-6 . TGTGCCAGCAGCCCTGAGGGGGGGTCCTACAATGAGCAGTTCTTC CASSPEGGSYNEQFF
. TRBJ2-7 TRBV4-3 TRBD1 TGCGCCAGCAGGCATTACAGGGGGAGCTACGAGCAGTACTTC CASRHYRGSYEQYF
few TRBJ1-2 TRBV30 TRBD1 TGTGCCTGGAGTGTACTTCCTAACAGGGGGATTCACTATGGCTACACCTTC CAWSVLPNRGIHYGYTF
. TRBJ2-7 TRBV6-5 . TGTGCCAGCAGTTACGGGCATCACTACGAGCAGTACTTC CASSYGHHYEQYF
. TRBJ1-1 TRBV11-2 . TGTGCCAGCAGCTTAGCCCCTCGGGCTGAAGCTTTCTTT CASSLAPRAEAFF
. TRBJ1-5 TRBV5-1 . TGCGCCAGCAGACCCGGGGATTACGATCAGCCCCAGCATTTT CASRPGDYDQPQHF
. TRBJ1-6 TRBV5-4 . TGTGCCAGCAGCTTGCAGGGCGGCCGCTCGTCCCTCCACTTT CASSLQGGRSSLHF
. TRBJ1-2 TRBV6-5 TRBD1 TGTGCCAGCACGGGAGGACAGGGCCATGGCTACACCTTC CASTGGQGHGYTF
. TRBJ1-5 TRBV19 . TGTGCCAGTAGTGTAACGACAGGAGCGTGGCAGCCCCAGCATTTT CASSVTTGAWQPQHF
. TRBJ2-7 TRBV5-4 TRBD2 TGTGCCAGCAGCTTGGGCGGGAGCGGGTACGAGCAGTACTTC CASSLGGSGYEQYF
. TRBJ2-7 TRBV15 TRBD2 TGTGCCACCGGGCCTAGCGGGAGTGGCGAGCAGTACTTC CATGPSGSGEQYF
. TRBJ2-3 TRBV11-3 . TGTGCCAGCAGCTTAGAGGGGACTGCCCGAGATACGCAGTATTTT CASSLEGTARDTQYF
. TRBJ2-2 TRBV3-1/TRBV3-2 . TGTGCCAGCAGCCGGCGGGCGTCGAACACCGGGGAGCTGTTTTTT CASSRRASNTGELFF
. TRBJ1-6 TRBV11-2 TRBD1 TGTGCCAGCAGCTTAGATCGGCGGACAGGGAAGTCACCCCTCCACTTT CASSLDRRTGKSPLHF
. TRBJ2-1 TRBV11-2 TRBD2 TGTGCCAGCAGCTTACTTCGAACTAGCGGAAACAATGAGCAGTTCTTC CASSLLRTSGNNEQFF
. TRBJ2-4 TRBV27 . TGTGCCAGCAGTCCACTAACCGGTACCGGGATCCTAGCCAAAAACATTCAGTACTTC CASSPLTGTGILAKNIQYF
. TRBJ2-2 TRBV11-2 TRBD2 TGTGCCAGCAGCTTATGGCTAGCGGGAGGAAAATCGAACACCGGGGAGCTGTTTTTT CASSLWLAGGKSNTGELFF
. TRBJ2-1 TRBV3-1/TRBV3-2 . TGTGCCAGCAGCCAAGAGCTAACCTCCTACAATGAGCAGTTCTTC CASSQELTSYNEQFF
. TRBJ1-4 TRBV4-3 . TGCGCCAGCAGCCAAATAGGGGTCCCTAATGAAAAACTGTTTTTT CASSQIGVPNEKLFF
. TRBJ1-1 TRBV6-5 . TGTGCCAGCAGTTACTCGAGCGGGATAAACACTGAAGCTTTCTTT CASSYSSGINTEAFF
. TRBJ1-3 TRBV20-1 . TGCAGTGCTAGTATAAACTCTGGAAACACCATATATTTT CSASINSGNTIYF
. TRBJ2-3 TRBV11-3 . TGTGCCAGCAGCTTAGATCAGACAGATACGCAGTATTTT CASSLDQTDTQYF
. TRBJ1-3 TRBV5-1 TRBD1 TGCGCCAGCAGCTCAAGGACAGGGACTGGAAACACCATATATTTT CASSSRTGTGNTIYF
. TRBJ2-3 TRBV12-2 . TGTGCAAGTCGCTTAGCGAGTAGCTTTATACTAGATACGCAGTATTTT CASRLASSFILDTQYF
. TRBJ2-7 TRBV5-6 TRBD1 TGTGCCAGCAGCTTGGCGGGCGGGACAGGAACCTACGAGCAGTACTTC CASSLAGGTGTYEQYF
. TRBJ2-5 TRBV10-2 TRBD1 TGCGCCAGCAGTGACAGGGGGATCCAAGAGACCCAGTACTTC CASSDRGIQETQYF
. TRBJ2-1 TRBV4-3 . TGCGCCAGCAGCCAAGATTACCGGGAGCAGTTCTTC CASSQDYREQFF
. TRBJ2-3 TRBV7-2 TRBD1 TGTGCCAGCAGCACTAGGGACAGGGGGCCCACAGATACGCAGTATTTT CASSTRDRGPTDTQYF
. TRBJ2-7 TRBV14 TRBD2 TGTGCCAGCAGCCCCGGCGGGGGGGCGTACGAGCAGTACTTC CASSPGGGAYEQYF
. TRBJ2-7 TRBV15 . TGTGCCACCAGCTCTCGGAGCTCCTACGAGCAGTACTTC CATSSRSSYEQYF
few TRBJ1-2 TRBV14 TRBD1 TGTGCCAGCAGCCCCATCTCCGGGACAGGGGGCGCGGGCTACACCTTC CASSPISGTGGAGYTF
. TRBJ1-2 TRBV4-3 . TGCGCCAGCAGCCAAGATGGAACAGGAAGGCGTGGCTACACCTTC CASSQDGTGRRGYTF